What follows are 8 T cell receptor beta chains derived from one specimen sequenced in a study of cytomegalovirus exposure and HLA in healthy donors. Using immunoSEQ multiplex PCR, the repertoire was profiled, and TCRdb retains in-frame clones only, with some absent. The table records 60,000 to 85,000 clones, 90% to 95% of them present only once. Specimen: PBMCs. The receptors originated from a man between 18 and 29 years old in good health and CMV-seropositive.

The chain uses TRBV2 and TRBJ2-7, with 10 bases aligning to TRBD1. V lost 5 bases, J lost 5 bases, and 12 bases stayed unmatched. The length of the CDR3 is 16 residues. Germline V lookup: CDR1 SNHLY, CDR2 FYNNEI. CDR3 DNA: TGTGCCAGCAGTCTATACGGGACAGGGGATAGCAACGAGCAGTACTTC. Translated, it gives CASSLYGTGDSNEQYF.

CDR3 sequence reads: CSVPPSGSLAYNEQFF. The DNA of the CDR3 is TGCAGCGTGCCCCCTAGCGGGAGTCTCGCCTACAATGAGCAGTTCTTC. V usage is TRBV29-1 and J usage is TRBJ2-1, with 10 bases matching TRBD2. CDR1 is SQVTM and CDR2 is ANQGSEA in the germline V gene. The CDR3 has 16 residues. V gave up 6 bases and J gave up 2 bases; unmatched junction bases: 10.

The chain links TRBV11-3 to TRBJ1-2; D perhaps matches TRBD1 (5 bases). CDR3 length: 13 residues. V was cut by 5 bases and J by 3 bases, with 10 bases left in between. Germline loops: CDR1 SGHNT, CDR2 YENEEA. The CDR3 nucleotides are TGTGCCAGCAGCGACAGTCGTGACTATGGCTACACCTTC. Its protein product is CASSDSRDYGYTF.

V usage is TRBV7-8 and J usage is TRBJ2-1, with a tentative D call TRBD1 (5 bases). This CDR3 has 13 residues. CDR1 and CDR2 (germline): SGHVS, FQNEAQ. Trimming took 8 bases from V and 5 from J, leaving 13 bases between them. The CDR3 nucleotides read TGTGCCAGCCGCACAGGCCTCAACAATGAGCAGTTCTTC. Protein product: CASRTGLNNEQFF.

The chain is built from TRBV5-6 and TRBJ2-3, with 8 bases fitting TRBD2. The CDR3 is 15 amino acids. Germline values: CDR1 SGHDT, CDR2 YYEEEE. V lost 4 bases, J lost 4 bases, and 8 bases stayed unmatched. This CDR3 is CASSPGLESSDTQYF. The CDR3 DNA follows: TGTGCCAGCAGCCCGGGACTAGAGAGCTCAGATACGCAGTATTTT. Using reference TRBV5-6 and TRBJ2-3 for the parts outside the CDR3, the full variable domain is DAGVTQSPTHLIKTRGQQVTLRCSPKSGHDTVSWYQQALGQGPQFIFQYYEEEERQRGNFPDRFSGHQFPNYSSELNVNALLLGDSALYLCASSPGLESSDTQYFGPGTRLTVL.

V is TRBV27 and J is TRBJ2-7; TRBD2 is a possible D gene (5 bases). Germline CDR1 MNHEY, CDR2 SMNVEV (reference sequence). The CDR3 spans 14 residues. Trimming cost V 4 bases and J 4 bases, with 14 bases left between them. This CDR3 reads CASSYSSGRYEQYF. The CDR3 nucleotides read TGTGCCAGCAGTTATTCCTCGGGGAGATACGAGCAGTACTTC.

The rearrangement links TRBV6-1 to TRBJ2-1; TRBD1 aligns across 8 bases. Germline V CDR1 and CDR2: MNHNS, SASEGT. V was pared by 7 bases and J by 5 bases, with 10 bases of the junction left unmatched. The CDR3 is 15 residues long. CDR3 nucleotides: TGTGCCAGCACCACGGTCTCAGGGGGCCACAATGAGCAGTTCTTC. Translated: CASTTVSGGHNEQFF.

J is TRBJ1-3 and V is TRBV29-1, with D unresolved. Germline V lookup: CDR1 SQVTM, CDR2 ANQGSEA. V lost 5 bases and J 0 bases, leaving 8 bases between the germline ends. The CDR3 spans 13 residues. CDR3 bases: TGCAGCGTTCCCCACAGCTCTGGAAACACCATATATTTT. This encodes CSVPHSSGNTIYF.